These 3 T cell receptor beta chains originate from one sample sequenced in a study of healthy donors' naive CD4 and CD8 T cells (dated by TCRdb to the mid-2010s). Sequencing took place on a 454 GS FLX Titanium. A previously published linear amplification protocol was used to build TCR libraries from roughly 0.5 ug of total RNA. In-frame beta chains were kept once TCRdb had trimmed the public reads at Q25 with fastp and called clones with MiXCR. Entries are consolidated by CDR3 protein sequence, retaining the most common genes and DNA. In this sample the table shows about 200,000 distinct CDR3 sequences, around three quarters of which occur a single time. The top ten clones comprise roughly 2.3% of the sample. Sequenced material: naive CD4+ and CD8+ T cells sorted from blood, pooled from several donors. The sample's cell subset or site label, decoded: FACS-sorted naive CD4+ (CD45RO-CD45RA+) and naive CD8+ (CD45RA+CD27bright) T cells. Receptor source: a pool of human donors in good health; the sample pools cells from several healthy donors.

The J gene is TRBJ2-3, the V gene TRBV4-3; D ambiguous. Germline loops: CDR1 LGHNA, CDR2 YSLEER. The CDR3 has 14 residues. Deletions cut 2 bases from V and 4 bases from J, with 10 bases between. DNA for the CDR3: TGCGCCAGCAGCCAAATCCTTGGGGCAGATACGCAGTATTTT. Its protein is CASSQILGADTQYF.

This rearrangement joins TRBV29-1 to TRBJ2-7, with D possibly TRBD2 on 6 matching bases. The CDR3 contains 14 residues. The V end lost 3 bases, the J end lost 0 bases, and 12 bases lay between the germline ends. Looked up from germline, CDR1 is SQVTM and CDR2 is ANQGSEA. The CDR3 nucleotides read TGCAGCGTTGACACCGAGACTAGCTCCTACGAGCAGTACTTC. It encodes CSVDTETSSYEQYF.

This chain joins TRBV29-1 and TRBJ1-2; tentative D call: TRBD1 (6 bases). V lost 2 bases, J lost 8 bases, and 12 bases lay in between. CDR3 length: 12 residues. Per germline, CDR1 SQVTM and CDR2 ANQGSEA. The CDR3 spells CSVEPTGKGYTF. The CDR3, as DNA: TGCAGCGTTGAACCTACAGGGAAAGGCTACACCTTC.